The rows below give T cell receptor beta chains drawn from one sample of a study of shared clonotypes between healthy human individuals. The protocol was immunoSEQ multiplex PCR, while the TCRdb copy is restricted to in-frame clones and leaves out a portion. The sample holds about 2.1 million clones, more than 85% seen once. The sample was naive CD8+ T cells from PBMCs. These receptors came from a man aged 18 to 35 in good health. Some clones in this sample may be carry-over from other donors' samples. The CDR3 runs from the conserved cysteine through the conserved F or W. A D gene is named only where the DNA matches it firmly. Clone size is given for some rows only: seen once, a few or many times, or a class if the clone is expanded.

.	TRBJ1-5	TRBD1	TRBV5-6	CASSQNRDSPYSNQPQHF	TGTGCCAGCAGCCAGAACCGGGACAGCCCTTATAGCAATCAGCCCCAGCATTTT
.	TRBJ2-1	.	TRBV18	CASSPPFQPDEQFF	TGTGCCAGCTCACCACCGTTTCAACCGGATGAGCAGTTCTTC
.	TRBJ2-7	.	TRBV10-3	CAISDGGTAEQYF	TGTGCCATCAGTGATGGGGGTACGGCCGAGCAGTACTTC
.	TRBJ2-5	TRBD2	TRBV4-1	CASSHPGVAGQETQYF	TGCGCCAGCAGCCACCCTGGGGTAGCGGGGCAAGAGACCCAGTACTTC
.	TRBJ1-1	.	TRBV27	CASSLSGHRGATEAFF	TGTGCCAGCAGTTTATCGGGCCACCGAGGGGCCACTGAAGCTTTCTTT
.	TRBJ1-2	TRBD1	TRBV7-2	CASSFRQGNYGYTF	TGTGCCAGCAGCTTCCGACAGGGGAACTATGGCTACACCTTC
few	TRBJ2-7	.	TRBV2	CASSGWDYEQYF	TGTGCCAGCAGTGGGTGGGACTACGAGCAGTACTTC
.	TRBJ1-1	.	TRBV5-1	CASSLYWGGAFTEAFF	TGCGCCAGCAGCTTGTATTGGGGGGGCGCGTTCACTGAAGCTTTCTTT
.	TRBJ2-2	.	TRBV7-9	CASSFISTGELFF	TGTGCCAGCAGCTTTATTTCCACCGGGGAGCTGTTTTTT
.	TRBJ2-3	TRBD2	TRBV2	CASSVTSGGRTDTQYF	TGTGCCAGCAGTGTAACTAGCGGGGGGAGGACAGATACGCAGTATTTT
.	TRBJ1-4	.	TRBV7-9	CASSQRQAPTNEKLFF	TGTGCCAGCAGCCAACGGCAGGCCCCGACTAATGAAAAACTGTTTTTT
.	TRBJ2-7	.	TRBV30	CAWSVAFYEQYF	TGTGCCTGGAGTGTGGCATTCTACGAGCAGTACTTC
once	TRBJ2-2	TRBD2	TRBV4-3	CASSHATPGQGGLAGVAGELFF	TGCGCCAGCAGCCACGCTACTCCCGGACAGGGCGGACTAGCGGGAGTCGCCGGGGAGCTGTTTTTT
.	TRBJ2-5	TRBD2	TRBV11-2	CASSTSAGGLKTQYF	TGTGCCAGCAGCACAAGCGCGGGAGGGCTAAAGACCCAGTACTTC
.	TRBJ1-2	TRBD1	TRBV5-1	CASSFGTGYGYTF	TGCGCCAGCAGCTTCGGGACAGGGTATGGCTACACCTTC
.	TRBJ2-1	TRBD1	TRBV19	CASSATGGNEQFF	TGTGCCAGTAGTGCGACAGGGGGTAATGAGCAGTTCTTC
.	TRBJ2-7	.	TRBV27	CASSLGGQYEQYF	TGTGCCAGCAGTTTGGGGGGACAGTACGAGCAGTACTTC
.	TRBJ1-5	.	TRBV28	CASRPGPLGPQHF	TGTGCCAGCAGACCCGGGCCCCTAGGGCCCCAGCATTTT
.	TRBJ1-1	.	TRBV28	CASSFEVRQIMNTEAFF	TGTGCCAGCAGTTTTGAAGTACGACAGATCATGAACACTGAAGCTTTCTTT
.	TRBJ2-1	TRBD1	TRBV27	CASSRDRANEQFF	TGTGCCAGCAGCCGGGACAGGGCGAATGAGCAGTTCTTC
.	TRBJ1-1	.	TRBV7-2	CASRQLTGYAEAFF	TGTGCCAGCAGACAGCTCACAGGGTACGCTGAAGCTTTCTTT
.	TRBJ2-7	.	TRBV4-3	CASSQDLAGIGYEQYF	TGCGCCAGCAGCCAAGATCTTGCGGGAATTGGTTACGAGCAGTACTTC
.	TRBJ1-5	.	TRBV5-8	CASSQEETRHSNQPQHF	TGTGCCAGCAGCCAAGAAGAAACCAGGCATAGCAATCAGCCCCAGCATTTT
.	TRBJ2-2	TRBD2	TRBV9	CASSKGLAGGRNTGELFF	TGTGCCAGCAGCAAGGGACTAGCGGGAGGGAGGAACACCGGGGAGCTGTTTTTT
.	TRBJ2-7	.	TRBV9	CASSGRGATYEQYF	TGTGCCAGCAGCGGGCGGGGAGCAACTTACGAGCAGTACTTC
.	TRBJ2-7	TRBD2	TRBV6-5	CASSLAGGPYEQYF	TGTGCCAGCAGTTTGGCGGGAGGGCCTTACGAGCAGTACTTC
.	TRBJ1-2	TRBD1	TRBV6-1	CASSEGTGLVYGYTF	TGTGCCAGCAGTGAAGGGACAGGACTAGTCTATGGCTACACCTTC
.	TRBJ1-3	.	TRBV4-3	CASSQDLQGVSGNTIYF	TGCGCCAGCAGCCAAGATTTACAGGGCGTCTCTGGAAACACCATATATTTT
.	TRBJ2-7	.	TRBV9	CASSKTTGRTYEQYF	TGTGCCAGCAGCAAGACTACAGGGCGGACCTACGAGCAGTACTTC
.	TRBJ2-1	.	TRBV4-1	CASSQDRGGISYNEQFF	TGCGCCAGCAGCCAAGATCGCGGCGGGATCTCCTACAATGAGCAGTTCTTC
.	TRBJ1-2	.	TRBV27	CASSLREDPLRYTF	TGTGCCAGCAGTTTACGGGAAGACCCCCTTCGCTACACCTTC
.	TRBJ2-7	TRBD1	TRBV28	CASSLPMGQGVREQYF	TGTGCCAGCAGTTTACCCATGGGACAGGGTGTGCGCGAGCAGTACTTC
.	TRBJ2-7	.	TRBV21-1	CASSINSYEQYF	TGTGCCAGCAGCATTAACTCCTACGAGCAGTACTTC
once	TRBJ2-7	TRBD2	TRBV6-5	CATQFSGSSYEQYF	TGTGCCACCCAATTCAGCGGGAGCTCCTACGAGCAGTACTTC
.	TRBJ2-7	.	TRBV11-2	CASTSIRVHEQYF	TGTGCCAGCACCTCAATCAGGGTTCACGAGCAGTACTTC
.	TRBJ2-1	TRBD2	TRBV7-9	CASSLLSGRARDEQFF	TGTGCCAGCAGCTTACTTAGCGGGAGGGCCAGGGATGAGCAGTTCTTC
once	TRBJ2-1	TRBD2	TRBV6-5	CASSFLTSGSGEQFF	TGTGCCAGCAGTTTCCTCACTAGCGGGAGTGGTGAGCAGTTCTTC
.	TRBJ1-4	.	TRBV27	CASSLAGEGPTNEKLFF	TGTGCCAGCAGTTTGGCAGGGGAAGGGCCAACTAATGAAAAACTGTTTTTT
.	TRBJ2-3	.	TRBV7-3	CASSLTGSGADTQYF	TGTGCCAGCAGCTTAACGGGTTCGGGCGCAGATACGCAGTATTTT
.	TRBJ2-5	.	TRBV5-1	CASSWGQEYQETQYF	TGCGCCAGCAGCTGGGGACAAGAGTACCAAGAGACCCAGTACTTC
.	TRBJ2-1	TRBD2	TRBV9	CASSGRSAGGSFSSYNEQFF	TGTGCCAGCAGCGGCCGCTCAGCGGGAGGCTCTTTTAGCTCCTACAATGAGCAGTTCTTC
once	TRBJ2-1	.	TRBV7-6	CASSSGPVSYNEQFF	TGTGCCAGCAGCTCGGGGCCGGTCTCTTACAATGAGCAGTTCTTC
once	TRBJ2-1	.	TRBV29-1	CSTRDGVNEQFF	TGCAGCACTAGGGACGGTGTGAATGAGCAGTTCTTC
.	TRBJ2-1	.	TRBV14	CASRKGGIAPGSYNEQFF	TGTGCCAGCAGAAAGGGGGGAATAGCGCCCGGCTCCTACAATGAGCAGTTCTTC
.	TRBJ2-5	TRBD2	TRBV13	CASSPRLAGAAETQYF	TGTGCCAGCAGCCCACGACTAGCGGGAGCGGCAGAGACCCAGTACTTC
.	TRBJ1-5	.	TRBV12-5	CASGLETNQPQHF	TGTGCTAGTGGTTTGGAGACTAATCAGCCCCAGCATTTT
.	TRBJ2-7	.	TRBV28	CASSTPHIQGDGYEQYF	TGTGCCAGCAGCACTCCCCATATACAGGGAGATGGGTACGAGCAGTACTTC